This section outlines one TCR beta chain sequence together with its context. What it binds is not known. These data come from a study of T-cell memory formation after mild COVID-19. Study background: TCR clustering was largely donor specific. Study-wide results and caveats: Mainly in CM and EM were contracting CD4+ clones; CD8+ were in EMRA. Second-wave clones peaking on day 37 lacked confirmed SARS-CoV-2 specificity.

TCRdb used MiXCR to reprocess the 5' RACE reads, holding one entry per CDR3 protein. Among over 300,000 distinct CDR3 sequences listed, 20% to 25% were seen once. Sequenced input: PBMCs or a T cell subset sorted from them (not recorded which). The receptor was derived from a man younger than 35 who had mild COVID-19 (a few samples of this study predate the infection). Cell type and time point are not known.

The DNA of the CDR3 is TGTGCCAGCAGCCTCCCCGTTTATAGCGGGGGGGCGGAGGATACGCAGTATTTT. Translating it yields CASSLPVYSGGAEDTQYF. The rearrangement links TRBV4-2 to TRBJ2-3; the match to TRBD2 covers 11 bases. This CDR3 is 18 amino acids long. Germline assignment: CDR1 LGHNA and CDR2 YNFKEQ. With V trimmed by 4 bases and J by 6 bases, 15 bases remained unmatched.